This TCR beta chain was sequenced during a study of cytomegalovirus exposure and HLA in healthy donors. General observations from the study: The investigators catalogued 150 to 200 TCR beta chains as cytomegalovirus-associated. Some V segments could not be told apart, so they were left out, TRBV6-2 and TRBV6-3 among them. A further, later analysis showed that HLA-associated TCR beta chains (compared with equally common others) were more clonally expanded. A prior analysis recorded that most TCR beta V segments were productive about 87% or about 30% of the time.

The CDR3 contains 15 residues. The V gene's germline CDR1 is MNHNY and CDR2 SVGAGI (reference sequence). V was pared by 2 bases and J by 5 bases, with 3 bases of the junction left unmatched. Remarks on this clone: Its target is unknown.

The PCR made use of 60 Vbeta and 13 Jbeta primers. Method: immunoSEQ multiplex PCR; TCRdb's copy keeps in-frame clones and lacks some. The sample consists of 100,000 to 120,000 clones, around 85% of them appearing once. The receptor was isolated from a young man in good health and CMV-seropositive. Material: PBMCs. The chain employs TRBV6-6 and TRBJ2-1, with 10 bases aligning to TRBD2. CDR3 sequence: CASSYPGLADNEQFF. The CDR3 DNA reads as TGTGCCAGCAGTTACCCAGGACTAGCGGACAATGAGCAGTTCTTC.